This entry describes one T cell receptor (beta chain). TCRdb reprocessed the 5' RACE reads; each CDR3 protein has one entry and no DNA is given. This listing includes about 460,000 distinct CDR3 sequences. This entry comes from a study of T cells expressing NK-cell markers. Turning to the study itself: Sorted CD3+CD56+NKG2C+, CD3+CD56+NKG2C- and CD3+CD56-NKG2C+ T cells supplied TCR beta repertoires.

The CDR3 is made up of 14 amino acids. Germline V gene sequence: CDR1 ENHRY, CDR2 SYGVKD. The source of this sequence is a woman aged 45-59 years in good health. Sequenced: blood T cells: a sorted CD56 or NKG2C T cell subset, CD4+ or CD8+ T cells, or bulk PBMC T cells (not recorded which). The chain links TRBV10-3 to TRBJ1-1; TCRdb selects TRBD1, and the lack of DNA leaves this call unchecked. The CDR3 loop is CAISEQGRAAEAFF.